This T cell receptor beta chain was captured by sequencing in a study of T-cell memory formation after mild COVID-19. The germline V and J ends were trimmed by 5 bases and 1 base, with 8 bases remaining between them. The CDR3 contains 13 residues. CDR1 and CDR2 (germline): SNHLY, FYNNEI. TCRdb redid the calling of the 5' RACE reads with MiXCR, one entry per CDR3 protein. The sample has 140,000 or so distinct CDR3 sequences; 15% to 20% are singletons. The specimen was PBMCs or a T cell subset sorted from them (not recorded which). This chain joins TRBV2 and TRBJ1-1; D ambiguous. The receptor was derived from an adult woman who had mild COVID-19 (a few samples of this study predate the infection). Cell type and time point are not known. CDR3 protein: CASSRAENTEAFF. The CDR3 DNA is TGTGCCAGCAGTAGGGCAGAGAACACTGAAGCTTTCTTT.